The entry that follows covers one TCR beta chain sequence. This entry belongs to a study of T cell changes during pregnancy in multiple sclerosis. Profiling relied on immunoSEQ multiplex PCR, and the TCRdb table lists in-frame clones only, not all of them. In the table there are around 16,000 clones, roughly 83% of which are singletons. The receptor's source is a female donor in good health, enrolled as a control in a pregnancy study. Sequenced material: CD8+ T cells from peripheral blood mononuclear cells, taken after pregnancy.

The CDR3 DNA sequence: TGTGCCAGCAGCGTACAACCGGGACAGGGGCCGAATGAGCAGTTCTTC. Translating it yields CASSVQPGQGPNEQFF. This chain connects TRBV9 to TRBJ2-1; 10 nucleotides agree with TRBD1. Per germline, CDR1 SGDLS and CDR2 YYNGEE. The CDR3 loop spans 16 amino acids. J gave up 7 bases and V 1 base, and 8 bases lay outside the gene matches.